These T cell receptor beta chains were read from a single sample in a study of shared clonotypes between healthy human individuals. The assay was immunoSEQ multiplex PCR, and TCRdb's table has in-frame clones only and misses some. The table records fewer than 1.8 million clones, approximately 98.5% of them present only once. Sample: naive CD4+ T cells sorted from blood. The receptors were gathered from a man aged 25-40 years in good health. Each CDR3 is given with its conserved first and last residue. Fields, in order: CDR3 length, clone size, D gene, J gene, V gene, CDR3 protein, CDR3 DNA. A D gene is named only where the DNA matches it firmly. The size field is filled for only some rows; it gives once, few, many or a size class.

13 | NA | NA | TRBJ2-5 | TRBV29-1 | CSVDHPAGETQYF | TGCAGCGTTGATCACCCAGCAGGGGAGACCCAGTACTTC
13 | NA | NA | TRBJ2-7 | TRBV6-6 | CASKASFRFEQYF | TGTGCCTCCAAGGCTAGTTTTCGTTTCGAGCAGTACTTC
15 | NA | TRBD2 | TRBJ2-1 | TRBV9 | CASTTSGLATVEQFF | TGTGCCAGCACCACTAGCGGCCTCGCTACTGTTGAGCAGTTCTTC
14 | NA | NA | TRBJ1-2 | TRBV28 | CASSLGGAGYGYTF | TGTGCCAGCAGTTTGGGGGGCGCCGGCTATGGCTACACCTTC
12 | NA | NA | TRBJ2-5 | TRBV5-1 | CASSWTAETQYF | TGCGCCAGCAGCTGGACAGCGGAGACCCAGTACTTC
15 | NA | TRBD1 | TRBJ2-1 | TRBV7-7 | CASSLAGTGDNEQFF | TGTGCCAGCAGCTTAGCCGGGACAGGGGACAATGAGCAGTTCTTC
15 | NA | NA | TRBJ2-1 | TRBV27 | CASRNVNLQEDEQFF | TGTGCCAGCAGAAATGTGAATCTCCAGGAAGATGAGCAGTTCTTC
17 | NA | TRBD2 | TRBJ2-5 | TRBV10-3 | CAIREAVLAGLQETQYF | TGTGCCATCAGGGAGGCCGTGCTAGCGGGGCTCCAAGAGACCCAGTACTTC
13 | NA | NA | TRBJ1-2 | TRBV11-2 | CASSFRANYGYTF | TGTGCCAGCAGCTTCAGAGCTAACTATGGCTACACCTTC
14 | NA | NA | TRBJ2-3 | TRBV7-2 | CASSLDVSTDTQYF | TGTGCCAGCAGCTTAGACGTAAGCACAGATACGCAGTATTTT
15 | NA | TRBD1 | TRBJ1-5 | TRBV13 | CASSLGAGGSQPQHF | TGTGCCAGCAGCTTAGGCGCAGGGGGCAGTCAGCCCCAGCATTTT
15 | once | NA | TRBJ1-5 | TRBV18 | CASSPPGGAGQPQHF | TGTGCCAGCTCACCCCCGGGGGGGGCAGGTCAGCCCCAGCATTTT
15 | NA | TRBD1 | TRBJ2-7 | TRBV6-1 | CASKRGQGRSYEQYF | TGTGCCAGCAAACGGGGACAGGGACGCTCCTACGAGCAGTACTTC
16 | once | TRBD1 | TRBJ2-2 | TRBV28 | CASSLGQGAWTGELFF | TGTGCCAGCAGTTTAGGACAGGGGGCGTGGACCGGGGAGCTGTTTTTT
15 | few | NA | TRBJ1-1 | TRBV19 | CASSTFTGMNTEAFF | TGTGCCAGTAGTACCTTCACAGGGATGAACACTGAAGCTTTCTTT